This T cell receptor beta chain derives from a study of cytomegalovirus exposure and HLA in healthy donors. This clone was recorded once. The antigen is undetermined. Overall study findings and caveats: When the data were analyzed later, several of the most significant clusters appeared to be linked to common viral pathogens. A later analysis reportedly identified an Asian-associated ancestry cluster as carrying fewer N-insertions than the approximately 730-donor mean.

The study ran its PCR with 60 Vbeta and 13 Jbeta primers. Only in-frame clones appear in the TCRdb table, and some are missing; sequencing was by immunoSEQ multiplex PCR. The table lists 150,000 or so clones, around four fifths of them singletons. This clonotype originated in a female donor in good health and CMV-seronegative. The material sequenced was PBMCs.

CDR3 loop: CASSEGGTAQETQYF. The CDR3 region has the DNA TGTGCCAGCAGTGAAGGGGGGACAGCCCAAGAGACCCAGTACTTC. The chain couples TRBV25-1 to TRBJ2-5; D possibly corresponds to TRBD1 (7 bases). Trimming cost V 2 bases and J 1 base, with 11 bases left between them. Germline V gives CDR1 MGHDK, CDR2 SYGVNS. CDR3 length equals 15 residues.